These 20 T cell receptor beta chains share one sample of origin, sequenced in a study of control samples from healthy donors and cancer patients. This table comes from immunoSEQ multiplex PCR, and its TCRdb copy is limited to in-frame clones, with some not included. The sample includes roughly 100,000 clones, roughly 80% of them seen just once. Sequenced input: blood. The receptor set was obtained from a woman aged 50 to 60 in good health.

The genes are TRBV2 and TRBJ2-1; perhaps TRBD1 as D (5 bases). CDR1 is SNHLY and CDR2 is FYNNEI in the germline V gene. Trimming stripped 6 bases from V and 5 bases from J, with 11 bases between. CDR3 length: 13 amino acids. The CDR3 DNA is TGTGCCAGCAGCCAAGACAGAAACAATGAGCAGTTCTTC. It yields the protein CASSQDRNNEQFF.

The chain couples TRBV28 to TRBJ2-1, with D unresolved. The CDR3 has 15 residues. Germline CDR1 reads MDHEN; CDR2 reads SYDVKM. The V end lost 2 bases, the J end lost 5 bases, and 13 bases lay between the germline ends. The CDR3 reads CASSLGVKSNNEQFF. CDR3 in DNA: TGTGCCAGCAGTTTAGGAGTGAAGAGCAACAATGAGCAGTTCTTC.

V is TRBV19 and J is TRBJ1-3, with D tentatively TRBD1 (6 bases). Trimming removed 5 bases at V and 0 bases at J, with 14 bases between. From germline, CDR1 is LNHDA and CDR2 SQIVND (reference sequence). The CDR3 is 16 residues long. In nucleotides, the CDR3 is TGTGCCAGTAGTGCCCTAACAGGGTTCTCTGGAAACACCATATATTTT. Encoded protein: CASSALTGFSGNTIYF.

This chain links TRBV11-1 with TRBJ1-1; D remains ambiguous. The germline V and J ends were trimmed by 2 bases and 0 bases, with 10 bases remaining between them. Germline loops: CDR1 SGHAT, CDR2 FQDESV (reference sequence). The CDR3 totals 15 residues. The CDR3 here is CASSLTPRMNTEAFF. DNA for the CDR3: TGTGCCAGCAGCTTAACCCCGCGAATGAACACTGAAGCTTTCTTT. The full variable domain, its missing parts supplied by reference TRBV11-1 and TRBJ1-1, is EAEVAQSPRYKITEKSQAVAFWCDPISGHATLYWYRQILGQGPELLVQFQDESVVDDSQLPKDRFSAERLKGVDSTLKIQPAELGDSAMYLCASSLTPRMNTEAFFGQGTRLTVV.

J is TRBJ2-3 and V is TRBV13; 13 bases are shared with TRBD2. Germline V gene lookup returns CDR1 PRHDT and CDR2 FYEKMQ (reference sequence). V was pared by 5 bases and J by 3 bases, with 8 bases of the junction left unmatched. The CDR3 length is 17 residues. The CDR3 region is CASSPRLAGGRTDTQYF. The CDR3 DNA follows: TGTGCCAGCAGCCCTCGACTAGCGGGGGGCCGAACAGATACGCAGTATTTT.

CDR3 DNA: TGTGCCACCAGTGACCCGACAGGCGGTCTTAGCACAGATACGCAGTATTTT. The encoded protein is CATSDPTGGLSTDTQYF. V is TRBV24-1 and J is TRBJ2-3; D perhaps matches TRBD1 (6 bases). The CDR3 spans 17 residues. With 4 bases removed from V and 0 bases from J, the gap between germline ends came to 16 bases. Germline CDR1 KGHDR, CDR2 SFDVKD.

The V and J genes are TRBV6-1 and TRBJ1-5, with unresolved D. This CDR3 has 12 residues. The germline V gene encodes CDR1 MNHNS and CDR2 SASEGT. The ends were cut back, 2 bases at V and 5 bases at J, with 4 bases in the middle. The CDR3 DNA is TGTGCCAGCAGTGAATGGGATCAGCCCCAGCATTTT. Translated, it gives CASSEWDQPQHF.

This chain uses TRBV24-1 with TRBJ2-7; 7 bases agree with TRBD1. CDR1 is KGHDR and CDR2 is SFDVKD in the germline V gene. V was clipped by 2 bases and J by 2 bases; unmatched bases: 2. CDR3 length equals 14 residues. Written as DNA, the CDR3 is TGTGCCACCAGTGATTCAGACAGGGCCTACGAGCAGTACTTC. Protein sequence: CATSDSDRAYEQYF.

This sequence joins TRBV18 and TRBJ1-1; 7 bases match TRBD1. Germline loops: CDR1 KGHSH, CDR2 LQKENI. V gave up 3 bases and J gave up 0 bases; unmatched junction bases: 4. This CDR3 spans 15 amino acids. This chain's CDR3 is CASSPLTGMNTEAFF. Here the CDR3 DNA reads TGTGCCAGCTCACCCCTGACAGGGATGAACACTGAAGCTTTCTTT.

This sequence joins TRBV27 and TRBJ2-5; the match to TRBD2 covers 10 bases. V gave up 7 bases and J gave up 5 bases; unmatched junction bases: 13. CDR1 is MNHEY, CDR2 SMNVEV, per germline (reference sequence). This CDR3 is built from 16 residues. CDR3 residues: CASTHNLAGVGETQYF. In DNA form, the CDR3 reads TGTGCCAGCACCCATAACCTAGCGGGGGTAGGGGAGACCCAGTACTTC.

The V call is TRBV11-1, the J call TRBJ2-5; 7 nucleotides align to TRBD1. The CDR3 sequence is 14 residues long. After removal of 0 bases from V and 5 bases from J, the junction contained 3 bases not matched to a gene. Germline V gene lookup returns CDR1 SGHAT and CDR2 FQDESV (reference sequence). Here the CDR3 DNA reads TGTGCCAGCAGCTTAGCGACAGGGCGGGAGACCCAGTACTTC. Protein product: CASSLATGRETQYF.

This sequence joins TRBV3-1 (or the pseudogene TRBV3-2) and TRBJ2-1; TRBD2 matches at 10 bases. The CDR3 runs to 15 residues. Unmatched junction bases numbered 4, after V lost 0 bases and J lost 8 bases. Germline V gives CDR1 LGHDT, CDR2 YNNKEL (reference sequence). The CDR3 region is CASSQDRTSGYEQFF. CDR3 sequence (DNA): TGTGCCAGCAGCCAAGACCGGACTAGCGGTTATGAGCAGTTCTTC.

CDR3 sequence (DNA): TGTGCCAGCAGCGCCGACAGGTTCTCCTACGAGCAGTACTTC. It translates to CASSADRFSYEQYF. The rearrangement joins TRBV11-3 to TRBJ2-7, with D tentatively TRBD1 (6 bases). The CDR3 spans 14 residues. Trimming cost V 5 bases and J 0 bases, with 11 bases left between them. Germline values: CDR1 SGHNT, CDR2 YENEEA.

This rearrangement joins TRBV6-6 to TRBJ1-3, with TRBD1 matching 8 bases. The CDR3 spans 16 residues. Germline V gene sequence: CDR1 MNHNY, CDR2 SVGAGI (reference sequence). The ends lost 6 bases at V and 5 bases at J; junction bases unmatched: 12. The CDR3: CASSSTPGGARNTIYF. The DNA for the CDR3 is TGTGCCAGCAGCTCCACCCCAGGGGGCGCGAGAAACACCATATATTTT.

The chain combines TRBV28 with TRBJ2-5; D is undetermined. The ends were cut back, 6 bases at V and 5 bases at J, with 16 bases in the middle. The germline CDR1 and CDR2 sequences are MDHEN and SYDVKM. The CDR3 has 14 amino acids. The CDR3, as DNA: TGTGCCAGCAGGGACCACCCGCTCTCCGAGACCCAGTACTTC. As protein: CASRDHPLSETQYF.

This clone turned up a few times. CDR3 in amino acids: CASSVKSLGGELFF. The CDR3 DNA reads TGTGCCAGCAGCGTCAAAAGCCTCGGCGGGGAGCTGTTTTTT. The J gene is TRBJ2-2, the V gene TRBV9, with D unclear. V was clipped by 2 bases and J by 7 bases, with 12 bases between them. Germline V gene data show CDR1 as SGDLS and CDR2 as YYNGEE. The CDR3 is made up of 14 amino acids. Full variable domain (remainder filled in from reference TRBV9 and TRBJ2-2): DSGVTQTPKHLITATGQRVTLRCSPRSGDLSVYWYQQSLDQGLQFLIQYYNGEERAKGNILERFSAQQFPDLHSELNLSSLELGDSALYFCASSVKSLGGELFFGEGSRLTVL.

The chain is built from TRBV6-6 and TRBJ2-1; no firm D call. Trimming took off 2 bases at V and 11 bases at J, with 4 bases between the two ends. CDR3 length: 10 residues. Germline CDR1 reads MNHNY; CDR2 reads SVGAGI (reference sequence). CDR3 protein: CASSYRKQFF. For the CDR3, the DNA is TGTGCCAGCAGTTACAGGAAGCAGTTCTTC.

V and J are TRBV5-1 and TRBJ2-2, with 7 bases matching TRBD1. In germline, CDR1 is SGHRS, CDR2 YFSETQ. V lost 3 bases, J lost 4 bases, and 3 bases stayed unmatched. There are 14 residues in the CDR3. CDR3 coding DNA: TGCGCCAGCAGCTCTGGGACAGTCACCGGGGAGCTGTTTTTT. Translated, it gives CASSSGTVTGELFF.

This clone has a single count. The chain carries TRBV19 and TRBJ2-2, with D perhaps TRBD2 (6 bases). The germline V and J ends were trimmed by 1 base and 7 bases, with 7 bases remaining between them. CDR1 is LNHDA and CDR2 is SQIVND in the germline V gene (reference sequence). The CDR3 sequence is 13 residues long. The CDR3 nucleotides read TGTGCCAGTAGTATAGGGGGACTCGGGGAGCTGTTTTTT. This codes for CASSIGGLGELFF.

DNA of the CDR3: TGTGCCAGCAGCTTAGAGGGCACAGGGGGCGCGGGGACTGAAGCTTTCTTT. Its protein product is CASSLEGTGGAGTEAFF. J is TRBJ1-1 and V is TRBV13; 9 positions match TRBD1. This CDR3 spans 17 amino acids. Germline V gene sequence: CDR1 PRHDT, CDR2 FYEKMQ (reference sequence). The V and J ends lost 1 base and 5 bases, in that order; junction bases with no gene match: 11.